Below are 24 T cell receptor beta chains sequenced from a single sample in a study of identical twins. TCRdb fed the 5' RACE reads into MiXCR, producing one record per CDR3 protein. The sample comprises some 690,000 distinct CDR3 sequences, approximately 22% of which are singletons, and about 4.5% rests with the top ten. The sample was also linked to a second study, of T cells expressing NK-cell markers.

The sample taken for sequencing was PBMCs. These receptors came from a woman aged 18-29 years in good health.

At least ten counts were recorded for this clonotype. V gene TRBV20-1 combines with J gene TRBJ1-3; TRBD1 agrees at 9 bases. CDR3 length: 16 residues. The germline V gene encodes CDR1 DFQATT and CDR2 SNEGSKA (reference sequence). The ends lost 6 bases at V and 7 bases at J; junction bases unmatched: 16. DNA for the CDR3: TGCAGTGCCTGGCGTTCGACAGGGGGTTTTTCCAACACCATATATTTT. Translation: CSAWRSTGGFSNTIYF.

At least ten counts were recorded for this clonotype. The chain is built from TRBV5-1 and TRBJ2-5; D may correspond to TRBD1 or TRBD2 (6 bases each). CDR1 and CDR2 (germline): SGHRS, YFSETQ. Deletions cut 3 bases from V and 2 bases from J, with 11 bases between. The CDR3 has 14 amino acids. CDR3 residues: CASSSPGAQETQYF. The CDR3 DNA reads TGCGCCAGCAGCTCCCCGGGGGCTCAAGAGACCCAGTACTTC.

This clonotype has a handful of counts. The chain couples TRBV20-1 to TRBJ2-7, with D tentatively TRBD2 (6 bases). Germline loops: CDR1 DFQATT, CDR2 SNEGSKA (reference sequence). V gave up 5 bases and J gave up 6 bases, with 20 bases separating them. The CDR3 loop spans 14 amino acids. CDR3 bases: TGCAGTGCTCTGGGGGACTGGGGTGGAGGCGAGCAGTACTTC. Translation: CSALGDWGGGEQYF.

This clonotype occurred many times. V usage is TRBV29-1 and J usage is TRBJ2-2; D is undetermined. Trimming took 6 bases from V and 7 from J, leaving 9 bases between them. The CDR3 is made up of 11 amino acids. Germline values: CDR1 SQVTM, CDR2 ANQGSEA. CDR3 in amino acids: CSVSVVGELFF. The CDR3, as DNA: TGCAGCGTAAGCGTTGTCGGGGAGCTGTTTTTT.

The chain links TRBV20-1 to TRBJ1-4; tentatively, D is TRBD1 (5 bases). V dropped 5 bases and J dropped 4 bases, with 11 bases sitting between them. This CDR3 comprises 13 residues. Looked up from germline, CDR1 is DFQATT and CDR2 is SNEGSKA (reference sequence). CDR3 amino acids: CSAARVFNEKLFF. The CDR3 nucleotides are TGCAGTGCTGCCAGGGTGTTTAATGAAAAACTGTTTTTT.

CDR3 protein: CASSYITGGNSPLHF. CDR3 coding DNA: TGTGCCAGCAGTTACATAACAGGGGGAAATTCACCCCTCCACTTT. The chain is built from TRBV6-5 and TRBJ1-6, with 8 bases aligning to TRBD1. CDR3 length equals 15 residues. Trimming removed 2 bases from V and 7 bases from J; junction bases left unmatched: 4. Germline loops: CDR1 MNHEY, CDR2 SVGAGI.

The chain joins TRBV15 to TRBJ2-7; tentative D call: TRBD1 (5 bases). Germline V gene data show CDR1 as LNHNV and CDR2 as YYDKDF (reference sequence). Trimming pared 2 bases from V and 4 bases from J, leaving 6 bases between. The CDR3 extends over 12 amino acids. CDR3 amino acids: CATSRQGYEQYF. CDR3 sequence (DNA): TGTGCCACCAGCAGACAGGGATACGAGCAGTACTTC.

CDR3 amino acids: CASSYGRTSTEAFF. In DNA form, the CDR3 reads TGTGCCAGCAGTTACGGCAGGACGAGCACTGAAGCTTTCTTT. This chain links TRBV6-5 with TRBJ1-1; D call uncertain. In germline, CDR1 is MNHEY, CDR2 SVGAGI. This CDR3 comprises 14 residues. Trimming cost V 2 bases and J 4 bases, with 11 bases left between them.

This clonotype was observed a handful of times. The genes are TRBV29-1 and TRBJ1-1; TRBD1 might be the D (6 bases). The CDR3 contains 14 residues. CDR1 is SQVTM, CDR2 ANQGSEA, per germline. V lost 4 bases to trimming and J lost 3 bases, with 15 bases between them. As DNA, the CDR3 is TGCAGCGTTGTGATCAGGGGTGAGGACACTGAAGCTTTCTTT. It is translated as CSVVIRGEDTEAFF.

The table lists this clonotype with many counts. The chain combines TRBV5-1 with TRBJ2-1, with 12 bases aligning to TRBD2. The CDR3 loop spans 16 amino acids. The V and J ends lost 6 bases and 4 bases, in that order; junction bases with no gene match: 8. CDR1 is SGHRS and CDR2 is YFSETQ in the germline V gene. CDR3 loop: CASNLGGTSGYNEQFF. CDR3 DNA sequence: TGCGCCAGCAACTTAGGCGGGACTAGCGGGTACAATGAGCAGTTCTTC.

The CDR3 loop is CASRGDTTNEKLFF. CDR3 sequence (DNA): TGTGCCAGCAGGGGGGACACAACTAATGAAAAACTGTTTTTT. This chain joins TRBV6-1 and TRBJ1-4, with TRBD1 as a possible D gene (6 bases). With 6 bases removed from V and 0 bases from J, the gap between germline ends came to 8 bases. Per germline, CDR1 MNHNS and CDR2 SASEGT. The CDR3 is 14 residues long.

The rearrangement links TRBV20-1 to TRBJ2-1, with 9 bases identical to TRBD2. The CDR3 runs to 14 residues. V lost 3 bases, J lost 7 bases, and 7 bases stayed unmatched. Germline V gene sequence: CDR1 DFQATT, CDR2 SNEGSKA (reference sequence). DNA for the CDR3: TGCAGTGCTAGGGTGCGGGGGGGAAGTAATGAGCAGTTCTTC. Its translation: CSARVRGGSNEQFF.

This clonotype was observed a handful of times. The CDR3 coding sequence is TGTGCCAGTAGTATCCGACTTCCTCGCTCCTACAATGAGCAGTTCTTC. Translated: CASSIRLPRSYNEQFF. The rearrangement links TRBV19 to TRBJ2-1; D ambiguous. Germline values: CDR1 LNHDA, CDR2 SQIVND (reference sequence). The V and J ends lost 3 bases and 0 bases respectively, with 12 bases between them. The CDR3 consists of 16 residues.

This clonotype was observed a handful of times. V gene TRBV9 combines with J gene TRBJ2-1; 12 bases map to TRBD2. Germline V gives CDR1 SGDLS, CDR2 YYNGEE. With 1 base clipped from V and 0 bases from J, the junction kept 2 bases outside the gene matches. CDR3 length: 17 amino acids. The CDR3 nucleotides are TGTGCCAGCAGCGTACTAGCGGGAGGGAGCTCCTACAATGAGCAGTTCTTC. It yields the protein CASSVLAGGSSYNEQFF. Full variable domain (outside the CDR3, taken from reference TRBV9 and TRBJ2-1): DSGVTQTPKHLITATGQRVTLRCSPRSGDLSVYWYQQSLDQGLQFLIQYYNGEERAKGNILERFSAQQFPDLHSELNLSSLELGDSALYFCASSVLAGGSSYNEQFFGPGTRLTVL.

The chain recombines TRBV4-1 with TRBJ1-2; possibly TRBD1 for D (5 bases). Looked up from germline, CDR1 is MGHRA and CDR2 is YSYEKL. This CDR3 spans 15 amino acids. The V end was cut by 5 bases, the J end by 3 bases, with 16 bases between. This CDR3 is CASSDIQASDYGYTF. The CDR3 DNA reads TGCGCCAGCAGCGACATACAGGCTTCGGACTATGGCTACACCTTC.

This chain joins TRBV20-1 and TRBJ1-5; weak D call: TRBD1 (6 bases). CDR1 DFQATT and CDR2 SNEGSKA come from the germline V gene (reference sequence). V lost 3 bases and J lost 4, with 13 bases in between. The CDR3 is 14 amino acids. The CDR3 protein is CSASPGTPNQPQHF. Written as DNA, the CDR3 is TGCAGTGCTAGCCCCGGGACACCGAATCAGCCCCAGCATTTT.

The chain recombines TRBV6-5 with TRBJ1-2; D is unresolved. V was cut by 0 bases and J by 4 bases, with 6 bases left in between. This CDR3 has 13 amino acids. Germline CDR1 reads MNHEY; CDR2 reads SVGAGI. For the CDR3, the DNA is TGTGCCAGCAGTTACTCGCGGGCCTATGGCTACACCTTC. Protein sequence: CASSYSRAYGYTF.

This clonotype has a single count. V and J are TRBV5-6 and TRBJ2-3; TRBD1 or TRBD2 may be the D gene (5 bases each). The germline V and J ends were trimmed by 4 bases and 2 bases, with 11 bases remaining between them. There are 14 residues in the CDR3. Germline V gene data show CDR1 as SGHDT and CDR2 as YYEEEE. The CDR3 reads CASSLGTVTDTQYF. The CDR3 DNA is TGTGCCAGCAGCCTTGGGACGGTCACAGATACGCAGTATTTT.

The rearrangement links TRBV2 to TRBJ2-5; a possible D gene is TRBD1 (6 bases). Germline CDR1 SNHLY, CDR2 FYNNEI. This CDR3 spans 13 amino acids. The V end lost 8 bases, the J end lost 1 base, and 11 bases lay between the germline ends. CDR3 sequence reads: CASGPDSQETQYF. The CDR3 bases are TGTGCCAGCGGCCCGGACAGCCAAGAGACCCAGTACTTC.

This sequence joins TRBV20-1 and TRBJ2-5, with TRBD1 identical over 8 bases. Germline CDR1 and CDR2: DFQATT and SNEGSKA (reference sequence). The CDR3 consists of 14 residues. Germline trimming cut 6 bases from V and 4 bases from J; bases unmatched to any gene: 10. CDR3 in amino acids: CSALSTGAPETQYF. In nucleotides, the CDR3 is TGCAGTGCCCTTTCGACAGGGGCCCCAGAGACCCAGTACTTC.

The CDR3 loop reads CCGRDYRTADTYEQYF. DNA of the CDR3: TGCTGTGGAAGGGATTATAGGACAGCCGACACCTACGAGCAGTACTTC. This rearrangement joins TRBV20-1 to TRBJ2-7; a weak D match, TRBD1 (6 bases). This CDR3 is 16 amino acids long. Germline V CDR1 and CDR2: DFQATT, SNEGSKA (reference sequence).

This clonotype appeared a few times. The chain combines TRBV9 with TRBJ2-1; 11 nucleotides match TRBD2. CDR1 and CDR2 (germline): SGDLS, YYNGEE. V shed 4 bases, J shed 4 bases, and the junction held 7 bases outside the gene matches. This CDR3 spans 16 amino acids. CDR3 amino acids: CASSTSGLADYNEQFF. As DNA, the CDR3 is TGTGCCAGCAGCACCTCGGGACTAGCGGATTACAATGAGCAGTTCTTC.

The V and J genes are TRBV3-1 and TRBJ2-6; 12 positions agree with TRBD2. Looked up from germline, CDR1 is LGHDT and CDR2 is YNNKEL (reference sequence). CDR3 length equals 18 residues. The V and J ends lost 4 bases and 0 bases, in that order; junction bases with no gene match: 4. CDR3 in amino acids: CASSPTSGGSSGANVLTF. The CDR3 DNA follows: TGTGCCAGCAGCCCCACTAGCGGGGGGAGCTCTGGGGCCAACGTCCTGACTTTC.

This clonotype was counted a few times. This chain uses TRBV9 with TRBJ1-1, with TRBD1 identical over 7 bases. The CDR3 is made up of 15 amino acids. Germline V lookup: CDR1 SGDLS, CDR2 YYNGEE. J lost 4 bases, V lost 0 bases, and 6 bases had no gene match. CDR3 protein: CASSVGGGGGTEAFF. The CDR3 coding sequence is TGTGCCAGCAGCGTAGGAGGGGGCGGGGGCACTGAAGCTTTCTTT.